The clone carrying this TCR beta chain was seen many times. What it binds is unknown. The read comes to an end 3 residues before the CDR3 does, leaving the germline J gene to fill in the end. Germline loops: CDR1 KGHSH, CDR2 LQKENI. The ends lost 2 bases at V and 4 bases at J; junction bases unmatched: 4. CDR3 length: 14 residues. No CVID subject was ill or on immunomodulatory drugs when sampled. Control and CVID samples contributed equal amounts of genomic DNA. Data came from immunoSEQ multiplex PCR; TCRdb stores just in-frame clones and leaves some out. There are some 30,000 clones in the sample, none observed a single time. The sample comes from a study of T cell clonality in common variable immunodeficiency. Study-wide findings and caveats: Reportedly, TCR beta sequences from common variable immunodeficiency showed fewer deletions and N-nucleotide insertions. Compared with controls, CVID subjects had fewer shared TCRbeta clones.

This sequence originates from a human donor with common variable immunodeficiency. The rearrangement links TRBV18 to TRBJ1-2, with TRBD1 matching over 7 bases. The source material was peripheral blood mononuclear cells. This CDR3 is CASSPRGQIYGYTF. Incomplete CDR3 DNA: TGTGCCAGCTCACCAAGGGGACAGATCTATGGC.